This T cell receptor (beta chain) was recovered during a study of blood T cell repertoires in COVID-19 (dated by TCRdb to 2020 to 2021). At the level of the whole study: Samples covering the acute and convalescent phases of COVID-19 were provided by collaborators in the United States, Italy and Spain. The material from the prospective study consisted of cDNA or gDNA derived from T cells, B-cell-depleted T cells, or PBMCs. Subjects who had been exposed to COVID-19, were actively infected with it, or had recovered from it provided the deeply sampled blood TCRbeta repertoires that made up the dataset. The repertoires were made available in a free public database intended to serve as a resource for research on the immune response to SARS-CoV-2. Samples were obtained from the ongoing ImmuneRACE study (first 160 participants) and from over 1,000 subjects provided by 6 global collaborators. Nearly every sample came with metadata listing a de-identified subject ID, COVID-19 status, age in years and sex. Where available, HLA class I and class II types were taken from metadata supplied by the sample provider and were not determined by assay-based typing. Results and caveats for the whole study, not just this receptor: The amount of clinical and demographic metadata varied by source and participant and was provided uncurated.

The collaborating institutions used their own protocols to collect whole blood in K2EDTA tubes. For TCRbeta analysis, collaborators shipped samples as frozen whole blood, isolated PBMCs, or DNA extracted from either of those sample types. TCRbeta CDR3 regions were amplified from genomic DNA by means of the immunoSEQ Assay, a bias-controlled multiplex PCR. As for the authors' bioinformatics: Within the assay, amplification of reference gene primers was used to estimate how many nucleated cells each sample contained. Sequence reads were collapsed and filtered to measure the absolute abundance of every unique TCRbeta CDR3 rearrangement. For each sample, productive Simpson clonality was calculated as the square root of Simpson's diversity index over productive rearrangements. Sourced from immuneACCESS, this table was stored by TCRdb with only in-frame sequences that have V and J called. A share of the clones is absent; for the studies checked, an unresolved V gene accounts for under half, and the remainder has no known explanation. Clonal size and the V and J genes are those of that table, whereas D and trimming came from the DNA. Counted in this sample were about 110,000 clones; less than 75% of them appeared once. The ten most abundant clones make up 1.8% of the sample.

As for this clone: Its antigen remains unidentified. The sample holds no much larger clone one base away, and base qualities are not on file.

Based on the germline V gene, the CDR1 and CDR2 sequences are MNHEY and SVGAGI. Including cysteine and phenylalanine, the CDR3 has 14 amino acids. Just the 42-base CDR3 DNA is kept, in frame starting at base 1. At the junction V is shortened by 4 bases and J by 1 base, with 5 bases in between. The sequence was obtained from a woman in her thirties or forties with acute or convalescent COVID-19. Material for sequencing was peripheral blood. This chain joins TRBV6-5 to TRBJ2-6, with no confidently assigned D gene. The CDR3 sequence is CASSSLSGANVLTF. The nucleotides read TGTGCCAGCAGTTCCCTATCTGGGGCCAACGTCCTGACTTTC.